This entry lists 15 T cell receptor beta chains sequenced from one sample in a study of prognosis after radiotherapy for stage I lung cancer. Two-round multiplex PCR, the amplification method, yielded TCR beta CDR3 from genomic DNA. Primers specific to each TRBV and TRBJ gene were used in first-round PCR. TCRdb reprocessed the multiplex PCR reads via MiXCR and lists one record per CDR3 protein. This sample has fewer than 25,000 distinct CDR3 sequences, with 43% found just once. This specimen was PBMCs, taken before or after stereotactic body radiation therapy (not recorded which). The receptors come from a donor over 45 with non-small cell lung cancer.

This clonotype was counted at least ten times. The V and J genes are TRBV24-1 and TRBJ2-1; D is possibly TRBD2 (6 bases). Trimming removed 4 bases at V and 0 bases at J, with 6 bases between. This CDR3 spans 14 amino acids. CDR1 KGHDR and CDR2 SFDVKD come from the germline V gene. The CDR3: CATSEAGSYNEQFF. The CDR3 DNA is TGTGCCACCAGTGAAGCGGGCTCCTACAATGAGCAGTTCTTC.

For this clonotype: This may stem from a read error, because a much larger clone lies one nucleotide away. This sequence joins TRBV2 and TRBJ2-5; TRBD1 is a possible D gene (5 bases). The CDR3 consists of 15 residues. The germline V gene has CDR1 SNHLY and CDR2 FYNNEI. The V gene lost 4 bases and the J gene lost 4 bases, with 16 bases spanning the gap. The CDR3 loop is CASSGRQGCGETQYF. The DNA of the CDR3 is TGTGCCAGCAGTGGGCGGCAGGGATGCGGAGAGACCCAGTACTTC.

Concerning this clonotype itself: A far larger clone is just one base off, so this is likely a read error. CDR3 sequence reads: CASTVVGASYNEQFF. Written as DNA, the CDR3 is TGTGCCAGCACCGTTGTCGGGGCATCCTACAATGAGCAGTTCTTC. The chain couples TRBV6-4 to TRBJ2-1; perhaps D is TRBD1 or TRBD2 (5 bases each). Trimming removed 7 bases from V and 1 base from J, with 14 bases in between. CDR3 length: 15 residues. Germline V lookup: CDR1 MRHNA, CDR2 SNTAGT.

This chain connects TRBV7-8 to TRBJ2-2; a weak D match, TRBD2 (6 bases). Germline CDR1 SGHVS, CDR2 FQNEAQ. The CDR3 consists of 15 residues. Trimming took off 5 bases at V and 5 bases at J, with 15 bases between the two ends. In DNA, the CDR3 is TGTGCCAGCAGCCCCGAGGTCCGGGAGACCGGGGAGCTGTTTTTT. Protein sequence: CASSPEVRETGELFF. Looking up the rest from reference TRBV7-8 and TRBJ2-2 gives the full variable domain: GAGVSQSPRYKVAKRGQDVALRCDPISGHVSLFWYQQALGQGPEFLTYFQNEAQLDKSGLPSDRFFAERPEGSVSTLKIQRTQQEDSAVYLCASSPEVRETGELFFGEGSRLTVL.

CDR3 sequence reads: CASILSSYEQYF. As DNA, the CDR3 is TGTGCCAGCATTTTATCGTCTTACGAGCAGTACTTC. The genes are TRBV11-3 and TRBJ2-7; D not certain. The germline CDR1 and CDR2 sequences are SGHNT and YENEEA. This CDR3 has 12 amino acids. V lost 7 bases and J lost 4, with 11 bases in between.

The V gene is TRBV27, the J gene TRBJ1-2, with D perhaps matching TRBD1 (5 bases). The V gene lost 5 bases and the J gene lost 7 bases, with 17 bases spanning the gap. The CDR3 is 14 residues long. CDR1 MNHEY and CDR2 SMNVEV come from the germline V gene (reference sequence). This CDR3 is CASSREGVFCGYTF. The DNA of the CDR3 is TGTGCCAGCAGTCGGGAAGGGGTATTCTGTGGCTACACCTTC.

This clonotype is labeled medium-sized. V is TRBV6-4 and J is TRBJ2-2; maybe TRBD2 (6 bases). Trimming left V 5 bases short and J 1 base short, with 11 bases between. This CDR3 has 15 amino acids. The germline gives CDR1 MRHNA, CDR2 SNTAGT. CDR3 in DNA: TGTGCCAGCAGTACGGGAGCTGGGAACACCGGGGAGCTGTTTTTT. This encodes CASSTGAGNTGELFF.

The CDR3 here is CASSADRGGYEQYF. Here the CDR3 DNA reads TGTGCCAGCAGTGCGGACAGGGGAGGGTACGAGCAGTACTTC. The chain has TRBV27 and TRBJ2-7, with 9 bases aligning to TRBD1. Germline CDR1 reads MNHEY; CDR2 reads SMNVEV (reference sequence). After removal of 5 bases from V and 4 bases from J, the junction contained 6 bases not matched to a gene. The CDR3 covers 14 residues.

This clonotype was observed at least ten times. V gene TRBV7-8 combines with J gene TRBJ2-5; 7 bases line up with TRBD1. V shed 5 bases and J 5 bases; nucleotides not matched to a gene: 8. CDR1 is SGHVS and CDR2 is FQNEAQ in the germline V gene. The CDR3 totals 14 residues. CDR3 DNA: TGTGCCAGCAGCGCGAGGACAGGCGGGGAGACCCAGTACTTC. The encoded protein is CASSARTGGETQYF.

This clonotype was recorded at least ten times. This chain links TRBV19 with TRBJ2-3, with D uncertain. Looked up from germline, CDR1 is LNHDA and CDR2 is SQIVND (reference sequence). Trimming took 5 bases from V and 7 from J, leaving 13 bases between them. The CDR3 length is 13 residues. CDR3 sequence reads: CASSPSNSYTQYF. As DNA, the CDR3 is TGTGCCAGTAGTCCTAGTAACTCGTATACGCAGTATTTT.

This clonotype was observed a few times. Only one base separates this from a far larger clonotype, so it likely reflects a read error. The chain combines TRBV6-2 or TRBV6-3 with TRBJ2-7, with 8 bases identical to TRBD1. V was clipped by 5 bases and J by 2 bases; unmatched bases: 11. The CDR3 contains 16 residues. Germline CDR1 reads MNHEY; CDR2 reads SVGEGT. The CDR3 here is CASSERWDRSTYEQYF. CDR3 DNA: TGTGCCAGCAGTGAAAGGTGGGACAGGTCCACCTACGAGCAGTACTTC.

A word on this clonotype: A far larger clone is one nucleotide away, so this likely arose from a read error. This chain uses TRBV6-5 with TRBJ2-3, with D possibly called TRBD1 or TRBD2 (6 bases each). V was shortened by 2 bases and J by 1 base, with 16 bases between the two germline ends. Germline V gene data show CDR1 as MNHEY and CDR2 as SVGAGI. This CDR3 is built from 17 residues. The CDR3 loop is CASSYRSRGRRTDTQYF. The DNA for the CDR3 is TGTGCCAGCAGTTACAGATCTCGGGGGCGCCGCACAGATACGCAGTATTTT.

By sample share, this clonotype is medium-sized. V is TRBV20-1 and J is TRBJ2-1, with D unclear. This CDR3 has 13 residues. Trimming took 4 bases from V and 12 from J, leaving 19 bases between them. Germline V gives CDR1 DFQATT, CDR2 SNEGSKA (reference sequence). The CDR3 region is CSATAVPELGQFF. The CDR3, as DNA: TGCAGTGCTACCGCCGTCCCCGAACTGGGGCAGTTCTTC.

At least ten counts were recorded for this clonotype. This sequence joins TRBV6-1 and TRBJ2-7, with 9 bases identical to TRBD1. From germline, CDR1 is MNHNS and CDR2 SASEGT. V shed 8 bases and J 5 bases; nucleotides not matched to a gene: 7. This CDR3 spans 13 amino acids. The CDR3 DNA follows: TGTGCCAGCGAGGGGACAGGGAACGACGAGCAGTACTTC. Translation: CASEGTGNDEQYF.

This clonotype was seen many times. The chain combines TRBV4-1 with TRBJ2-7, with 7 bases identical to TRBD2. The junction had 9 bases not matched to a gene; V was cut back by 0 bases and J by 4 bases. Germline V gene sequence: CDR1 MGHRA, CDR2 YSYEKL. The CDR3 is 16 amino acids. DNA of the CDR3: TGCGCCAGCAGCCAAGAGGGAATAGCGGGTAGGTACGAGCAGTACTTC. It is translated as CASSQEGIAGRYEQYF.